The rows below give T cell receptor beta chains drawn from one sample of a study of early T cells in non-severe SARS-CoV-2 infection. TCRdb reanalysed the 5' RACE reads using MiXCR and keeps one entry per CDR3 protein. The table lists tens of thousands of distinct CDR3 sequences, 15% to 20% of them singletons. The sequencing used whole blood, collected at baseline. These receptors were taken from an adult who was a healthcare worker with PCR-confirmed SARS-CoV-2 infection or an uninfected control (not recorded which). Each CDR3 is given with its conserved first and last residue. D genes are given only for firm matches. Clone size is shown for a subset of rows, as once, few, many or a class of expanded clone.

V gene	D gene	J gene	clone size	CDR3 DNA	CDR3 protein
TRBV12-3/TRBV12-4	TRBD1	TRBJ1-5	few	TGTGCCAGCAGTGGGGGACAGTACGGGCCCCAGCATTTT	CASSGGQYGPQHF
TRBV12-3/TRBV12-4	-	TRBJ2-7	-	TGTGCCAGCAGCCCCCGCAGGGGGGGCTACGAGCAGTACTTC	CASSPRRGGYEQYF
TRBV28	TRBD2	TRBJ2-7	few	TGTGCCAGCAGTTTCCCTGCTAGCGGGATCGGCGAGCAGTACTTC	CASSFPASGIGEQYF
TRBV20-1	TRBD1	TRBJ1-5	few	TGCAGTGGACAGGGACCGAATCAGCCCCAGCATTTT	CSGQGPNQPQHF
TRBV11-2	-	TRBJ1-2	many	TGTGCCAGCAGCTTAGGAATAGGGGGGACCTATGGCTACACCTTC	CASSLGIGGTYGYTF
TRBV7-2	TRBD2	TRBJ2-3	few	TGTGCCAGCAGCCCCCGCGGGGGTGCAGATACGCAGTATTTT	CASSPRGGADTQYF
TRBV28	-	TRBJ1-1	many	TGTGCCAGCAGTGGTCGACAGGAAGCTTTCTTT	CASSGRQEAFF
TRBV30	-	TRBJ2-7	once	TGTGCCTGGAGTGTTTCCGAATCAGGCGAGCAGTACTTC	CAWSVSESGEQYF
TRBV7-9	TRBD2	TRBJ2-1	-	TGTGCCAGCAGTGGGACTAGCGGCAACAATGAGCAGTTCTTC	CASSGTSGNNEQFF
TRBV7-9	TRBD2	TRBJ2-1	-	TGTGCCAGCAGCTCCCGACTAGCTGCTGAGCAGTTCTTC	CASSSRLAAEQFF
TRBV3-1	TRBD2	TRBJ2-7	-	TGTGCCAGCAGCCAAGTATTTGCGGGAGAGTACGAGCAGTACTTC	CASSQVFAGEYEQYF
TRBV27	-	TRBJ2-3	-	TGTGCCAGCAGCTTATCGGGGCACACAGATACGCAGTATTTT	CASSLSGHTDTQYF
TRBV28	TRBD1	TRBJ1-2	-	TGTGCCAGCCAGACAGGGGGCGAGGGCTACACCTTC	CASQTGGEGYTF
TRBV11-2	-	TRBJ2-3	few	TGTGCCAGCAGCCAGCGGACCGTCACAGATACGCAGTATTTT	CASSQRTVTDTQYF
TRBV28	-	TRBJ2-1	-	TGTGCCAGCAGTTTGGTAACCTTAGGTGAGCAGTTCTTC	CASSLVTLGEQFF
TRBV9	TRBD2	TRBJ2-1	few	TGTGCCAGCAGCGGGCCGGGACTAGCGGGAGTTCAGGAGCAGTTCTTC	CASSGPGLAGVQEQFF
TRBV28	TRBD1	TRBJ1-2	many	TGTGCCAGCAGTACTACCGGGACAGGATCTAACTATGGCTACACCTTC	CASSTTGTGSNYGYTF
TRBV9	TRBD1	TRBJ2-3	-	TGTGCCAGCAGCCTAGGACAGGCTAGAGATACGCAGTATTTT	CASSLGQARDTQYF
TRBV29-1	-	TRBJ1-1	few	TGCAGCGTTGCGCAGGGGACCAACACTGAAGCTTTCTTT	CSVAQGTNTEAFF
TRBV5-1	-	TRBJ1-6	many	TGCGCCAGCAGCGTAAGGGGCAGGGGCGCTGATTCACCCCTCCACTTT	CASSVRGRGADSPLHF
TRBV4-3	-	TRBJ2-7	few	TGCGCCAGCAGCCAAGTCTATCGACTTCCGAGGTACGAGCAGTACTTC	CASSQVYRLPRYEQYF
TRBV20-1	-	TRBJ2-5	few	TGCAGTGCTAGTGTAGGGATGGTTAGCCAGTACTTC	CSASVGMVSQYF
TRBV25-1	-	TRBJ1-1	few	TGTGCCAGCAGTGAGGGTGTCGGGGGGCGCCGAGTGAACACTGAAGCTTTCTTT	CASSEGVGGRRVNTEAFF
TRBV19	TRBD1	TRBJ1-5	many	TGTGCCAGTAGTGCATTTGGACAGGGCTATCAGCCCCAGCATTTT	CASSAFGQGYQPQHF
TRBV7-9	TRBD1	TRBJ2-5	-	TGTGCCAGCAGCGACGGACAGGGACAACAAGAGACCCAGTACTTC	CASSDGQGQQETQYF
TRBV5-1	TRBD2	TRBJ2-3	-	TGCGCCAGCAGCTCCAATAGCGGGAGTGAGACAGATACGCAGTATTTT	CASSSNSGSETDTQYF
TRBV6-6	-	TRBJ1-5	few	TGTGCCAGCAGCTCCACACGGGGGTTTAGCAATCAGCCCCAGCATTTT	CASSSTRGFSNQPQHF
TRBV12-3/TRBV12-4	TRBD2	TRBJ2-5	-	TGTGCCAGCACCCCCCCGGGGGGGACCCAAGAGACCCAGTACTTC	CASTPPGGTQETQYF
TRBV6-6	-	TRBJ1-1	-	TGTGCCAGCAGTTACGCCCCAGAGAACACTGAAGCTTTCTTT	CASSYAPENTEAFF
TRBV12-3/TRBV12-4	TRBD2	TRBJ2-3	-	TGTGCCAGCAGAACCGCGGGAGCGGGGGATACGCAGTATTTT	CASRTAGAGDTQYF
TRBV18	-	TRBJ2-3	-	TGTGCCAGCCCCCCGGGGGACAGACCCATCGGAGATACGCAGTATTTT	CASPPGDRPIGDTQYF
TRBV12-3/TRBV12-4	-	TRBJ2-7	many	TGTGCCAGCAGTGGGGGGGCCGGGCACGAGCAGTACTTC	CASSGGAGHEQYF
TRBV30	-	TRBJ2-7	-	TGTGCCTGGAGTATCCCACCACCGGGACTCTACGAGCAGTACTTC	CAWSIPPPGLYEQYF
TRBV12-3/TRBV12-4	-	TRBJ2-7	-	TGTGCCAGCAGTCCGGGGACGAACGAGCAGTACTTC	CASSPGTNEQYF
TRBV24-1	TRBD1	TRBJ1-2	-	TGTGCCACCAGCCGGGGACAGGGAGGAGGCTACACCTTC	CATSRGQGGGYTF
TRBV18	-	TRBJ2-5	-	TGTGCCAGCTCACCACCTATGTCAGAGACCCAGTACTTC	CASSPPMSETQYF
TRBV7-9	TRBD2	TRBJ2-1	-	TGTGCCAGCAGCTTCCTAGCGGGAGTTTGGCAGTTCTTC	CASSFLAGVWQFF
TRBV7-9	-	TRBJ2-1	few	TGTGCCAGCAGCTTAGGGACTCTACTTAGCAATGAGCAGTTCTTC	CASSLGTLLSNEQFF
TRBV19	-	TRBJ2-6	-	TGTGCCAGTAGTACCTCAGTGGCCAACGTCCTGACTTTC	CASSTSVANVLTF
TRBV6-1	-	TRBJ2-3	-	TGTGCCAGCGGGCGGGATGTAGATACGCAGTATTTT	CASGRDVDTQYF
TRBV27	-	TRBJ1-4	-	TGTGCCAGCAGTTCCCAGGGACATAATGAAAAACTGTTTTTT	CASSSQGHNEKLFF
TRBV18	TRBD1	TRBJ2-3	-	TGTGCCAGCTCCCGAGGACAGGCGGTAGATACGCAGTATTTT	CASSRGQAVDTQYF
TRBV7-2	-	TRBJ2-3	few	TGTGCCAGCAGCCCGATGTTCTCTGCCCGAGATACGCAGTATTTT	CASSPMFSARDTQYF
TRBV5-1	-	TRBJ1-1	few	TGCGCCAGCAGCTTTTCCGGGACGGTGAACACTGAAGCTTTCTTT	CASSFSGTVNTEAFF
TRBV27	-	TRBJ2-7	-	TGTGCCAGCAGCCTAGATCATGGAACCTACGAGCAGTACTTC	CASSLDHGTYEQYF
TRBV12-3/TRBV12-4	-	TRBJ2-1	few	TGTGCCAGCAGGGGCAGGGGACCCTACAATGAGCAGTTCTTC	CASRGRGPYNEQFF
TRBV7-9	TRBD2	TRBJ2-7	-	TGTGCCAGCAGCTTAGGGGAGGGACTAGCGGGAGAGGAGCAGTACTTC	CASSLGEGLAGEEQYF
TRBV12-3/TRBV12-4	TRBD2	TRBJ2-2	few	TGTGCCAGCAGCTCGACTAGCGTAGGCACCGGGGAGCTGTTTTTT	CASSSTSVGTGELFF
TRBV3-1	-	TRBJ1-2	few	TGTGCCAGCAGCCATCATACCACCTACCTCTATGGCTACACCTTC	CASSHHTTYLYGYTF
TRBV19	-	TRBJ1-4	-	TGTGCCAGTTTGATTATCGGGACGGCGACAAAACTGTTTTTT	CASLIIGTATKLFF
TRBV20-1	-	TRBJ1-1	once	TGCAGTGCCCCCCTCGTCGGGGGCACTGAAGCTTTCTTT	CSAPLVGGTEAFF